This TCR beta chain was identified in a study of blood T cell repertoires in COVID-19. This CDR3 is built from 15 residues. Trimming left V 3 bases short and J 5 bases short, with 18 bases between. Looked up from germline, CDR1 is SGHRS and CDR2 is YFSETQ. TCRdb keeps only in-frame clones here, not all; method: immunoSEQ multiplex PCR. This repertoire shows about 52,000 clones, roughly 89% found once; its top ten account for nearly 5%. This TCR was recovered from a man aged 60-69 years with active COVID-19. The chain employs TRBV5-1 and TRBJ2-7; the D gene is possibly TRBD1 (6 bases). The sequencing sample was made of peripheral blood. Here the CDR3 DNA reads TGCGCCAGCAGCTCGGCAGGGGCCCGGATGCACGAGCAGTACTTC. This gives the protein CASSSAGARMHEQYF.